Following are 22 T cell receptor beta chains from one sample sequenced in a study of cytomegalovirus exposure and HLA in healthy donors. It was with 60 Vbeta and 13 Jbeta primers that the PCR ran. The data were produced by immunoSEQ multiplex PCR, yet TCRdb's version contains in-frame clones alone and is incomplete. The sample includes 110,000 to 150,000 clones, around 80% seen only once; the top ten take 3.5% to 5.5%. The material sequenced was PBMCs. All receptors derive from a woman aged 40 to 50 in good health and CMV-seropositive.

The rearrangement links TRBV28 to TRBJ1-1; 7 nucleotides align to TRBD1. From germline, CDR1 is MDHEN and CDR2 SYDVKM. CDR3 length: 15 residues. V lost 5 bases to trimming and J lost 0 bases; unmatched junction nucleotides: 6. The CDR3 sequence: CASSPRTGMNTEAFF. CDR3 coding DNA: TGTGCCAGCAGTCCCCGGACAGGAATGAACACTGAAGCTTTCTTT.

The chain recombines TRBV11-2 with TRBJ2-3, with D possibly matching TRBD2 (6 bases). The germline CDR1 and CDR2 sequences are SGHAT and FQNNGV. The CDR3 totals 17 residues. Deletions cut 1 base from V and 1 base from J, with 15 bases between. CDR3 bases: TGTGCCAGCAGCTTAGGATTAGGGAGCGGGCGCACAGATACGCAGTATTTT. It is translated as CASSLGLGSGRTDTQYF.

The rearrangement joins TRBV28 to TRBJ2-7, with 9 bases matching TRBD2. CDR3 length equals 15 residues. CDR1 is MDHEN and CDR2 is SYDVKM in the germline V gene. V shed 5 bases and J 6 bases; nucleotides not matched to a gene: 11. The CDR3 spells CASSPFGREGREQYF. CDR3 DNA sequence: TGTGCCAGCAGTCCCTTTGGGCGGGAGGGCCGCGAGCAGTACTTC.

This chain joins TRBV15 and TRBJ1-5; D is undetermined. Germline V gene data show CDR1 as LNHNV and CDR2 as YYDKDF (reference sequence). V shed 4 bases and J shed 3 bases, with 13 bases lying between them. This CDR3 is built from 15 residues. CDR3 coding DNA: TGTGCCACCAGCAACTTTGACACCTTCAATCAGCCCCAGCATTTT. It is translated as CATSNFDTFNQPQHF.

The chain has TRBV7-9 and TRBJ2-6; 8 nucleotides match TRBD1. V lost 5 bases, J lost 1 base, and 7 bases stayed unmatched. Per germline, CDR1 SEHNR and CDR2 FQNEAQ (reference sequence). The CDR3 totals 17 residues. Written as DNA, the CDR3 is TGTGCCAGCAGCCCGACAGGGGCGCATTCTGGGGCCAACGTCCTGACTTTC. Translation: CASSPTGAHSGANVLTF.

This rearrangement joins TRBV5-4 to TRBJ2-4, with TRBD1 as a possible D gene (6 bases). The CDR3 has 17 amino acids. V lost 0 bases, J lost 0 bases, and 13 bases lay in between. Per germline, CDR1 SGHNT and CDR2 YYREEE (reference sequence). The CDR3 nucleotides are TGTGCCAGCAGCTTGGCGACAGGAGTTCTAGCCAAAAACATTCAGTACTTC. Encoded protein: CASSLATGVLAKNIQYF.

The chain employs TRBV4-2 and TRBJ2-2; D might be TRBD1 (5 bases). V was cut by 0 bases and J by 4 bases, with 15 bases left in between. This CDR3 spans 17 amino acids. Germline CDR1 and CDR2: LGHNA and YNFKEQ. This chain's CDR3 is CASSQDRQRSSTGELFF. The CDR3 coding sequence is TGTGCCAGCAGCCAAGACAGACAGCGCTCGAGCACCGGGGAGCTGTTTTTT.

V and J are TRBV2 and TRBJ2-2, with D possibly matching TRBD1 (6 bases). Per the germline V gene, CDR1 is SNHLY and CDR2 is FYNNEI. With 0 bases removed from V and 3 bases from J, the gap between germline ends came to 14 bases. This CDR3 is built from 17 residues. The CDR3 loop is CASSEARAGDDTGELFF. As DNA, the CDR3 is TGTGCCAGCAGTGAAGCGAGGGCAGGGGACGACACCGGGGAGCTGTTTTTT.

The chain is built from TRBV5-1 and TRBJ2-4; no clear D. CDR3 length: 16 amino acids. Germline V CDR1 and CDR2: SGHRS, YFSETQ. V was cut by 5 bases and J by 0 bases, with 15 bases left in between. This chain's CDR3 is CASRSSPTGAKNIQYF. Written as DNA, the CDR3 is TGCGCCAGCAGAAGTAGCCCTACGGGAGCCAAAAACATTCAGTACTTC.

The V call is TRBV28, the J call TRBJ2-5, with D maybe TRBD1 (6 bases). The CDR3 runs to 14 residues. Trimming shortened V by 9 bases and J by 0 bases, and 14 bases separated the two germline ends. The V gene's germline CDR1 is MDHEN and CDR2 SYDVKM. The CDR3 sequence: CASKGQPYQETQYF. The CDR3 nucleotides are TGTGCCAGTAAAGGACAGCCGTACCAAGAGACCCAGTACTTC.

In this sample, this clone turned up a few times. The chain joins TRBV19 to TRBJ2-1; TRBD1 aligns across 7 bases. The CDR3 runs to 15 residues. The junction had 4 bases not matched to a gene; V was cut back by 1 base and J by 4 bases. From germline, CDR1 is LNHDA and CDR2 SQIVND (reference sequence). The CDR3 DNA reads TGTGCCAGTAGTATAGTTGGGACAGTTTACAATGAGCAGTTCTTC. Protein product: CASSIVGTVYNEQFF.

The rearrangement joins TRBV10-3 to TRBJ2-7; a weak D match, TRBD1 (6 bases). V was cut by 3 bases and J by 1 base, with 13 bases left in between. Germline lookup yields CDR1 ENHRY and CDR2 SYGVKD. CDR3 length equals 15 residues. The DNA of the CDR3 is TGTGCCATCAGTGACGTAGGACAGCCTTCCTACGAGCAGTACTTC. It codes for CAISDVGQPSYEQYF.

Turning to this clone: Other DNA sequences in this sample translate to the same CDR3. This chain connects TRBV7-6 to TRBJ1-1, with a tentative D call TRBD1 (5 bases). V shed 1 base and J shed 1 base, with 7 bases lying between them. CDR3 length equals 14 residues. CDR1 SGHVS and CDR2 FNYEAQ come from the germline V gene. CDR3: CASSLGQGNTEAFF. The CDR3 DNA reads TGTGCCAGCAGCTTAGGCCAGGGGAACACTGAAGCTTTCTTT.

CDR3 loop: CASTASGAQETQYF. CDR3 in DNA: TGTGCCAGCACGGCTAGCGGGGCACAAGAGACCCAGTACTTC. The rearrangement joins TRBV7-2 to TRBJ2-5; 9 bases fit TRBD2. The CDR3 extends over 14 amino acids. Trimming cost V 7 bases and J 2 bases; bases outside gene matches: 5. Germline V lookup: CDR1 SGHTA, CDR2 FQGNSA. The whole variable domain, remainder taken from reference TRBV7-2 and TRBJ2-5, is GAGVSQSPSNKVTEKGKDVELRCDPISGHTALYWYRQSLGQGLEFLIYFQGNSAPDKSGLPSDRFSAERTGGSVSTLTIQRTQQEDSAVYLCASTASGAQETQYFGPGTRLLVL.

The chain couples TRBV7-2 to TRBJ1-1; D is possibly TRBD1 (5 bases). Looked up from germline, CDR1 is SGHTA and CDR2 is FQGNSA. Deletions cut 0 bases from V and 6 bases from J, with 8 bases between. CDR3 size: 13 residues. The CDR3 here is CASSLAQGSEAFF. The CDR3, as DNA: TGTGCCAGCAGCTTAGCGCAGGGATCTGAAGCTTTCTTT.

Here the CDR3 reads CASSTGVTNEKLFF. Here the CDR3 DNA reads TGTGCCAGCAGCACAGGGGTCACTAATGAAAAACTGTTTTTT. The chain uses TRBV9 and TRBJ1-4; TRBD1 matches at 7 bases. V shed 4 bases, J shed 2 bases, and the junction held 2 bases outside the gene matches. The CDR3 length is 14 residues. In germline, CDR1 is SGDLS, CDR2 YYNGEE.

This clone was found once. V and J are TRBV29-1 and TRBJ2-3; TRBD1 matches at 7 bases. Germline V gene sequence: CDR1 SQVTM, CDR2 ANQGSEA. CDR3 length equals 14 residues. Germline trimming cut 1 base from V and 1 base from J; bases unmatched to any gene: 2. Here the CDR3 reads CSVEGDRRTDTQYF. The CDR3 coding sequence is TGCAGCGTTGAAGGGGACAGACGCACAGATACGCAGTATTTT.

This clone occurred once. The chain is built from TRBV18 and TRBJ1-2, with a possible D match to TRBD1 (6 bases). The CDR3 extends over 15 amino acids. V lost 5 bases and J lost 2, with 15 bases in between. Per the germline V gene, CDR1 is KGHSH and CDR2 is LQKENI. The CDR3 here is CASSTNTGLNYGYTF. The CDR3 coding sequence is TGTGCCAGCTCAACTAATACAGGGTTGAACTATGGCTACACCTTC.

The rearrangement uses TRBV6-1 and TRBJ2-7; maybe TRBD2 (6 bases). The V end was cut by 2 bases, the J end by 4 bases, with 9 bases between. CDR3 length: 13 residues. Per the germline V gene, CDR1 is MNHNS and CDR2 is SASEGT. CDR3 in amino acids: CASSEFGGYEQYF. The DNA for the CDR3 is TGTGCCAGCAGTGAATTTGGAGGGTACGAGCAGTACTTC.

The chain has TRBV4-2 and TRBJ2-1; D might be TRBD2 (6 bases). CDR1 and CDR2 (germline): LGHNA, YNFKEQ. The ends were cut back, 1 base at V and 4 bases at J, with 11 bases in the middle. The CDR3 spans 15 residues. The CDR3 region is CASSQGLVPYNEQFF. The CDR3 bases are TGTGCCAGCAGCCAAGGACTAGTCCCTTACAATGAGCAGTTCTTC.

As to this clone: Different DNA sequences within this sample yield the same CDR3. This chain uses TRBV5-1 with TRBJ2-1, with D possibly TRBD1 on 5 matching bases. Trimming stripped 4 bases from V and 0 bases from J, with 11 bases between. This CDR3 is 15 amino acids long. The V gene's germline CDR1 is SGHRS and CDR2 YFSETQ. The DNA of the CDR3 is TGCGCCAGCAGCCCGAGGACAAGCTCCTACAATGAGCAGTTCTTC. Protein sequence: CASSPRTSSYNEQFF. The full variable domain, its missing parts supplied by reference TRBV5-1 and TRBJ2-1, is KAGVTQTPRYLIKTRGQQVTLSCSPISGHRSVSWYQQTPGQGLQFLFEYFSETQRNKGNFPGRFSGRQFSNSRSEMNVSTLELGDSALYLCASSPRTSSYNEQFFGPGTRLTVL.

CDR3 in amino acids: CASRAGTSGEQYF. The CDR3 DNA sequence: TGTGCCAGCAGGGCCGGGACTAGCGGCGAGCAGTACTTC. V gene TRBV2 combines with J gene TRBJ2-7, with TRBD2 matching 11 bases. The V segment lost 6 bases and the J segment 6 bases; nucleotides outside the gene matches: 4. The CDR3 runs to 13 residues. The germline V gene encodes CDR1 SNHLY and CDR2 FYNNEI.